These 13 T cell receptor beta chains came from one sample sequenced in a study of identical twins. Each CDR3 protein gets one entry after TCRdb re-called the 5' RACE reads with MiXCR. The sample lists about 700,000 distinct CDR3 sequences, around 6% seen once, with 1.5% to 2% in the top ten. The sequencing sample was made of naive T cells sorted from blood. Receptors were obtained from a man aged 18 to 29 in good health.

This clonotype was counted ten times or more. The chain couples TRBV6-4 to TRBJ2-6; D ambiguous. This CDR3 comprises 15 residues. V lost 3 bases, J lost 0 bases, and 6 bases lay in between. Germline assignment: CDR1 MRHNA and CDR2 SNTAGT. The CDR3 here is CASSEQSSGANVLTF. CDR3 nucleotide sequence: TGTGCCAGCAGTGAACAGAGCTCTGGGGCCAACGTCCTGACTTTC.

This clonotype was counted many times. CDR3 DNA: TGTGCCAGCAGTGAATATCTAGCGGGAGTGGGGTCCGGGGAGCTGTTTTTT. Protein: CASSEYLAGVGSGELFF. The genes are TRBV6-1 and TRBJ2-2, with 10 bases fitting TRBD2. Germline lookup yields CDR1 MNHNS and CDR2 SASEGT. V dropped 2 bases and J dropped 6; count of bases not matched to a gene: 9. There are 17 residues in the CDR3.

The CDR3 coding sequence is TGTGCCAGCAACTTTGATCCCCCAGGCGGCTACACCTTC. Residues: CASNFDPPGGYTF. V gene TRBV6-6 combines with J gene TRBJ1-2, with no clear D. CDR1 and CDR2 from the germline V gene are MNHNY and SVGAGI (reference sequence). V was trimmed by 7 bases and J by 8 bases, leaving 17 bases between them. This CDR3 has 13 residues.

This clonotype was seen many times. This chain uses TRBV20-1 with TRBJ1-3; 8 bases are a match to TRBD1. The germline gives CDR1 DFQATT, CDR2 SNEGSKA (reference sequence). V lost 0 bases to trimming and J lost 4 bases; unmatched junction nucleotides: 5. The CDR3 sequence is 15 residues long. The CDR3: CSARDPDRAGNTIYF. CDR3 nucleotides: TGCAGTGCTAGAGATCCGGACAGGGCGGGAAACACCATATATTTT.

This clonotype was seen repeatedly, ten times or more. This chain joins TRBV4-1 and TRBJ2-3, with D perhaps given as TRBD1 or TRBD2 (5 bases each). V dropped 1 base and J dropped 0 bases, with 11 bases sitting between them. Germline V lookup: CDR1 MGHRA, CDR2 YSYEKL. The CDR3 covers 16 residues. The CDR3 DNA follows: TGCGCCAGCAGCCAAGCCCGGGACCTAAGCACAGATACGCAGTATTTT. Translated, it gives CASSQARDLSTDTQYF.

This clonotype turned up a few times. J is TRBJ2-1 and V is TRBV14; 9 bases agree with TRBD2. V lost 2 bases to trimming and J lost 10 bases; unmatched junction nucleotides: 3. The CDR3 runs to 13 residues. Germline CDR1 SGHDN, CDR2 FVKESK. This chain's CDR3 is CASSQNLAGEQFF. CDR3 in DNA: TGTGCCAGCAGCCAAAATCTAGCGGGGGAGCAGTTCTTC. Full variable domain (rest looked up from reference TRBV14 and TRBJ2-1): EAGVTQFPSHSVIEKGQTVTLRCDPISGHDNLYWYRRVMGKEIKFLLHFVKESKQDESGMPNNRFLAERTGGTYSTLKVQPAELEDSGVYFCASSQNLAGEQFFGPGTRLTVL.

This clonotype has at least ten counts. CDR3 nucleotides: TGTGCCAGCAGCCCCGGACAGGGGAGCTCCTACAATGAGCAGTTCTTC. Protein: CASSPGQGSSYNEQFF. The gene calls are TRBV7-9 and TRBJ2-1; 9 bases line up with TRBD1. The CDR3 has 16 residues. Germline V gene sequence: CDR1 SEHNR, CDR2 FQNEAQ (reference sequence). With 5 bases clipped from V and 0 bases from J, the junction kept 5 bases outside the gene matches.

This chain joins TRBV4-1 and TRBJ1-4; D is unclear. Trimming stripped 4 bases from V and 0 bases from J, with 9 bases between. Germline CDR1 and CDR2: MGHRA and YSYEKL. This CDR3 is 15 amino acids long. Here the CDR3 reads CASSPSPTTNEKLFF. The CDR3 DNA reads TGCGCCAGCAGCCCTTCGCCTACAACTAATGAAAAACTGTTTTTT.

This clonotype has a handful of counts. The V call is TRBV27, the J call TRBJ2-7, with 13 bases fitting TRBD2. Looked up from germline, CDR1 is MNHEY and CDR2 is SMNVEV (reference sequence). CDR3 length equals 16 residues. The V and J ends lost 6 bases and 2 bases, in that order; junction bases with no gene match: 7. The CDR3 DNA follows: TGTGCCAGCAGGCCAACTAGCGGGAGGGGGACCTACGAGCAGTACTTC. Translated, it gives CASRPTSGRGTYEQYF.

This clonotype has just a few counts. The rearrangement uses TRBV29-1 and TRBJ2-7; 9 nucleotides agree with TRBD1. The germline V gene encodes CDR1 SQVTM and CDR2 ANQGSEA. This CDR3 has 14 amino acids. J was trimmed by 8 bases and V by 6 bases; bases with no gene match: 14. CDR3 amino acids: CSVGLLTGGGKQYF. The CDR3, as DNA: TGCAGCGTCGGACTTCTTACAGGGGGCGGAAAGCAGTACTTC.

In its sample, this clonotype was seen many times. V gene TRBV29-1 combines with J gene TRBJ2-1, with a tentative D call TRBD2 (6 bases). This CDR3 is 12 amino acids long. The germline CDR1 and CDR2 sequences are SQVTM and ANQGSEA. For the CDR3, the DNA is TGCAGTCATCGGAGGGCAGGGAATGAGCAGTTCTTC. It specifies CSHRRAGNEQFF.

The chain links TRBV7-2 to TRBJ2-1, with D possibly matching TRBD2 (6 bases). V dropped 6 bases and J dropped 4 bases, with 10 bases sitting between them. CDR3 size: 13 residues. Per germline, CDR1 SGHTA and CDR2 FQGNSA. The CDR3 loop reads CASSFREYNEQFF. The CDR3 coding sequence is TGTGCCAGCAGTTTTCGGGAGTACAATGAGCAGTTCTTC.

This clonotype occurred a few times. DNA for the CDR3: TGTGCCAGCAGCCAGGTGGGGACCGCAGGTCGTGGGGCCAACGTCCTGACTTTC. This encodes CASSQVGTAGRGANVLTF. The rearrangement links TRBV3-1 to TRBJ2-6; D tentatively reads TRBD1 or TRBD2 (5 bases each). This CDR3 spans 18 amino acids. The germline CDR1 and CDR2 sequences are LGHDT and YNNKEL (reference sequence). V lost 3 bases and J 3 bases, leaving 18 bases between the germline ends.